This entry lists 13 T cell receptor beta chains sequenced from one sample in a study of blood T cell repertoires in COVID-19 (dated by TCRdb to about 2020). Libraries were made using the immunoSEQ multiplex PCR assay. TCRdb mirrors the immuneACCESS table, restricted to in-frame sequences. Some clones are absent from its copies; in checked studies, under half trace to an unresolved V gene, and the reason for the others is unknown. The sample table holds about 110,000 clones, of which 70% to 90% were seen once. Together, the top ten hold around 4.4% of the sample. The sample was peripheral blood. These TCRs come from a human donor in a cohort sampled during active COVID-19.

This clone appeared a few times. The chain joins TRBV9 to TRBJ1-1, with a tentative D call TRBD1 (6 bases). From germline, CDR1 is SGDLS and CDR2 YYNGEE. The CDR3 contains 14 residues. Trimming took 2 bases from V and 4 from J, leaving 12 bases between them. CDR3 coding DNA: TGTGCCAGCAGCGTGAACAGGGCGCCCACTGAAGCTTTCTTT. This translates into CASSVNRAPTEAFF.

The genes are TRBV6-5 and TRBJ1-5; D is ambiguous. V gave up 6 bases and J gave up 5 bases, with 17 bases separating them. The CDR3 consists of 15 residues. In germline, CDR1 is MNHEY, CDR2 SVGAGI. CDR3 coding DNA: TGTGCCAGCAGCCCCCGTAGAGGGTCGTATCAGCCCCAGCATTTT. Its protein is CASSPRRGSYQPQHF.

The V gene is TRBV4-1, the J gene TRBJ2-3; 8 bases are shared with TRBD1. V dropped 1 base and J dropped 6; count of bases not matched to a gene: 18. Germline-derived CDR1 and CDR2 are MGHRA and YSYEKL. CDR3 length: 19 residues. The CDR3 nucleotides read TGCGCCAGCAGCCAAGTTGGGGCCCCTCAGGGGGCGGGTTGGGATACGCAGTATTTT. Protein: CASSQVGAPQGAGWDTQYF.

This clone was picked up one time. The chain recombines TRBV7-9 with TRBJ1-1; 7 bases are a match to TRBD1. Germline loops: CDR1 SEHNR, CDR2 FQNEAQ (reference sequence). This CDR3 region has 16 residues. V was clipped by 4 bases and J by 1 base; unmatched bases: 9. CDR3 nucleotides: TGTGCCAGCAGCTCACCAAGACAGGGACCGAACACTGAAGCTTTCTTT. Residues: CASSSPRQGPNTEAFF. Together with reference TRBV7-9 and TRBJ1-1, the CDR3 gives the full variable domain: DTGVSQNPRHKITKRGQNVTFRCDPISEHNRLYWYRQTLGQGPEFLTYFQNEAQLEKSRLLSDRFSAERPKGSFSTLEIQRTEQGDSAMYLCASSSPRQGPNTEAFFGQGTRLTVV.

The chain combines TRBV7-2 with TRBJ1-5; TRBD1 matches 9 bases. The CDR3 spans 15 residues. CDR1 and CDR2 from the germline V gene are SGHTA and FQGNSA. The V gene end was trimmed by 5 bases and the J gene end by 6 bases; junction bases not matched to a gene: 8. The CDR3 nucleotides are TGTGCCAGCAGCCCCAAGGGGACAGGGAGTCAGCCCCAGCATTTT. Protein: CASSPKGTGSQPQHF.

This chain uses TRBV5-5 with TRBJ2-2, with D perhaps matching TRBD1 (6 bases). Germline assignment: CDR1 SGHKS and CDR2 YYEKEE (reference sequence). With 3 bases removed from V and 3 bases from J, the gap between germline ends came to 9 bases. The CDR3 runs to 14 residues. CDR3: CASSWGQDTGELFF. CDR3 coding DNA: TGTGCCAGCAGCTGGGGACAAGACACCGGGGAGCTGTTTTTT.

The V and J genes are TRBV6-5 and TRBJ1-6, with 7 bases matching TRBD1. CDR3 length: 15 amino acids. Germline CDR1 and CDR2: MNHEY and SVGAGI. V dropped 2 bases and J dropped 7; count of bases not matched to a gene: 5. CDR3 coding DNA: TGTGCCAGCAGTTACGTTGCAGGGGGAAATTCACCCCTCCACTTT. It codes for CASSYVAGGNSPLHF.

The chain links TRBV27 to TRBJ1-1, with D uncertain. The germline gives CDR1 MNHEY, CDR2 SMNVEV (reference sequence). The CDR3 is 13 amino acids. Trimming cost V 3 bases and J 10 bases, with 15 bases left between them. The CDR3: CASSFSGSGLAFF. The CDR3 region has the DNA TGTGCCAGCAGTTTTTCCGGGTCTGGGTTAGCTTTCTTT.

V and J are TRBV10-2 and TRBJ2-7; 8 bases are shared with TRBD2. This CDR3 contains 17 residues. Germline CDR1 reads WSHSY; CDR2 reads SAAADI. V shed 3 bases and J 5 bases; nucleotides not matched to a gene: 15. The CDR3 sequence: CASSDPSAGVIWDEQYF. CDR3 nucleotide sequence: TGCGCCAGCAGTGACCCTTCAGCGGGGGTAATATGGGACGAGCAGTACTTC.

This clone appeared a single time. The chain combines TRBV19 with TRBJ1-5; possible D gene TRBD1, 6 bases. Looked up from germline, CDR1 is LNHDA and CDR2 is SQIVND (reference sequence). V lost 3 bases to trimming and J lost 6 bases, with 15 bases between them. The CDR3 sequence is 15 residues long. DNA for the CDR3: TGTGCCAGTAGTATTTCGGGGGGCGGAGGTCAGCCCCAGCATTTT. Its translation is CASSISGGGGQPQHF.

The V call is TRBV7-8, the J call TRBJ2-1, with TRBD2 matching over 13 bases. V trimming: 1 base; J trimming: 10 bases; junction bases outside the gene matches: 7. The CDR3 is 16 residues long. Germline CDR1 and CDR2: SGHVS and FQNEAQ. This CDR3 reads CASSLVKLAGGSEQFF. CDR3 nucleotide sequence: TGTGCCAGCAGCTTAGTAAAACTAGCGGGGGGGTCGGAGCAGTTCTTC.

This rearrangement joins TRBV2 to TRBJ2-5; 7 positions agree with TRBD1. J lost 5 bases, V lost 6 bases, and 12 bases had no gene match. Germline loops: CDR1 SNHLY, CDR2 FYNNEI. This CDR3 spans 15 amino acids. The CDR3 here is CASSQDRAVVETQYF. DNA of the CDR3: TGTGCCAGCAGCCAAGACAGGGCGGTGGTGGAGACCCAGTACTTC.

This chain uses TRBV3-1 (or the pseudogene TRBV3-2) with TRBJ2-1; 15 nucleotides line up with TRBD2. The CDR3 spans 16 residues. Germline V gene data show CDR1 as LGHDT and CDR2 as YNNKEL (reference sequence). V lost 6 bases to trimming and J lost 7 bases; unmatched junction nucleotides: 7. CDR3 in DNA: TGTGCCAGCAGTCCAGGACTAGCGGGAGGGCAGAATGAGCAGTTCTTC. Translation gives CASSPGLAGGQNEQFF.